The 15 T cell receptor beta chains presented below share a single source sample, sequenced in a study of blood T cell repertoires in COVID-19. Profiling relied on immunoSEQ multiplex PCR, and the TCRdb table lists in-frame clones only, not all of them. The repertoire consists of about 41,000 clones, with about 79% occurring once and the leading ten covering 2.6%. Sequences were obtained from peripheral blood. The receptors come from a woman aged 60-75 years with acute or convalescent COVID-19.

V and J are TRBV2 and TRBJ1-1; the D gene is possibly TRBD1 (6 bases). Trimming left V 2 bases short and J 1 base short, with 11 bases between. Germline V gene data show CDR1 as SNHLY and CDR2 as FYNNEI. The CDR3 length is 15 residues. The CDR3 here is CASSEMTGPNTEAFF. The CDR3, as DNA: TGTGCCAGCAGTGAAATGACAGGACCGAACACTGAAGCTTTCTTT.

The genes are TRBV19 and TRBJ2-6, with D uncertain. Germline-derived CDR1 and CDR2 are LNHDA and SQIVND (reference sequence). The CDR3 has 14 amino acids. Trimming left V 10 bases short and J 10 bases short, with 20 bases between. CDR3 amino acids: CATSTASKLNVLTF. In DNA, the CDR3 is TGTGCCACCTCTACCGCGTCAAAGCTAAACGTCCTGACTTTC.

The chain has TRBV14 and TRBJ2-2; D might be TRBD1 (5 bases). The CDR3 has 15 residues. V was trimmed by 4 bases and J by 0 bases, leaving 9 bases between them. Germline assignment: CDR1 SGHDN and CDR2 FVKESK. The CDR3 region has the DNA TGTGCCAGCAGCCTCACAGGTTCGAACACCGGGGAGCTGTTTTTT. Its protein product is CASSLTGSNTGELFF. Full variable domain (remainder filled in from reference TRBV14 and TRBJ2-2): EAGVTQFPSHSVIEKGQTVTLRCDPISGHDNLYWYRRVMGKEIKFLLHFVKESKQDESGMPNNRFLAERTGGTYSTLKVQPAELEDSGVYFCASSLTGSNTGELFFGEGSRLTVL.

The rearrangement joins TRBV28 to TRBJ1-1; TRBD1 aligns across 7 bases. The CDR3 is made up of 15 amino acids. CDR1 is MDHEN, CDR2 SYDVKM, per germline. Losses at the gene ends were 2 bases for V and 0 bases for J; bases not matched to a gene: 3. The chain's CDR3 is CASSLPGTVNTEAFF. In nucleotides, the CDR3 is TGTGCCAGCAGTTTACCTGGGACAGTGAACACTGAAGCTTTCTTT. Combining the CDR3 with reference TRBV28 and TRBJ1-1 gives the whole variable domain DVKVTQSSRYLVKRTGEKVFLECVQDMDHENMFWYRQDPGLGLRLIYFSYDVKMKEKGDIPEGYSVSREKKERFSLILESASTNQTSMYLCASSLPGTVNTEAFFGQGTRLTVV.

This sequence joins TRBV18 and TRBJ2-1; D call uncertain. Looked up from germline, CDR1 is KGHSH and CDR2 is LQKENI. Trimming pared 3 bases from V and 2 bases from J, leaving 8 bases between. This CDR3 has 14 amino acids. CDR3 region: CASSPFQTYNEQFF. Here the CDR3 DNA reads TGTGCCAGCTCACCTTTCCAGACCTACAATGAGCAGTTCTTC.

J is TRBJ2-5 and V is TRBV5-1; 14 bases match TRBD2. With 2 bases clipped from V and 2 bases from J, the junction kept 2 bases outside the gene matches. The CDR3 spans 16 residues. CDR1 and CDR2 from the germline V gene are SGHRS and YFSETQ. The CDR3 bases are TGCGCCAGCAGCTTAGGACTAGCGGGAGGACAAGAGACCCAGTACTTC. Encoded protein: CASSLGLAGGQETQYF.

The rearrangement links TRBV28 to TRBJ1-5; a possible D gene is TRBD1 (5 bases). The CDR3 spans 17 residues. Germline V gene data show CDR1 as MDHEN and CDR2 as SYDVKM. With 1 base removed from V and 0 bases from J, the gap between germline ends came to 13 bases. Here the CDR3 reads CASSLFPRQFSNQPQHF. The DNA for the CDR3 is TGTGCCAGCAGTTTATTCCCCCGACAGTTTAGCAATCAGCCCCAGCATTTT.

The CDR3 bases are TGTGCCAGCAGCTTAACAGGGGGCGGTAGTACTGAAGCTTTCTTT. Protein product: CASSLTGGGSTEAFF. The chain couples TRBV5-4 to TRBJ1-1; TRBD1 agrees at 9 bases. The trim removed 2 bases at V and 5 bases at J, leaving 7 bases unmatched. The CDR3 has 15 amino acids. The V gene's germline CDR1 is SGHNT and CDR2 YYREEE (reference sequence).

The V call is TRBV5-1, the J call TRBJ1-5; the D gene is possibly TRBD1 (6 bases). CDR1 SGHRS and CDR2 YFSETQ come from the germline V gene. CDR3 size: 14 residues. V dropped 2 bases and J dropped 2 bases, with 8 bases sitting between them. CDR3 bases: TGCGCCAGCAGCTTATCAGGGGGCAATCAGCCCCAGCATTTT. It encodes CASSLSGGNQPQHF.

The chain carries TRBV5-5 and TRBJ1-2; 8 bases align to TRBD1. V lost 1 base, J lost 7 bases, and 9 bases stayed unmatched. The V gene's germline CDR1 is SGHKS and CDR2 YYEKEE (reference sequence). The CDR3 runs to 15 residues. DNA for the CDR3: TGTGCCAGCAGCTTGCGCGCAGGGGGCCCTAGTGGCTACACCTTC. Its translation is CASSLRAGGPSGYTF.

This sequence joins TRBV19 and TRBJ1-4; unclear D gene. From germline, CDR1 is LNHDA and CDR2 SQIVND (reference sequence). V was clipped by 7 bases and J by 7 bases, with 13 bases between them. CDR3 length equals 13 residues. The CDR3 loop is CASTTDWGEKLFF. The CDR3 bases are TGTGCCAGTACCACGGACTGGGGTGAAAAACTGTTTTTT.

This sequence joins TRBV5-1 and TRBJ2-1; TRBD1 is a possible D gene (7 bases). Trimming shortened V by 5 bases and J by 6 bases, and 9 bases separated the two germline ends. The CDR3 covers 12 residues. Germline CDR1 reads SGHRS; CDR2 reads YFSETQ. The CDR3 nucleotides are TGCGCCAGCAGTCAGGGGGGCAATGAGCAGTTCTTC. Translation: CASSQGGNEQFF.

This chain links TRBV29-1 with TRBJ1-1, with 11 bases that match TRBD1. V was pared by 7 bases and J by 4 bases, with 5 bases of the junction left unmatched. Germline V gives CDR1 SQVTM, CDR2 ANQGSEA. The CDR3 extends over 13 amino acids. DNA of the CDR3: TGCAGCGCTGGACAGGGGGCCGGCACTGAAGCTTTCTTT. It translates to CSAGQGAGTEAFF.

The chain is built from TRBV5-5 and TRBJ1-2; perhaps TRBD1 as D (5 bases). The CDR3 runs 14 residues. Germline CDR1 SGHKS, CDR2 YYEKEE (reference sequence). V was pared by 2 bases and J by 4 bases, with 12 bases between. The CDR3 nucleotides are TGTGCCAGCAGCTTTCTGGACACCTTCTATGGCTACACCTTC. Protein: CASSFLDTFYGYTF.

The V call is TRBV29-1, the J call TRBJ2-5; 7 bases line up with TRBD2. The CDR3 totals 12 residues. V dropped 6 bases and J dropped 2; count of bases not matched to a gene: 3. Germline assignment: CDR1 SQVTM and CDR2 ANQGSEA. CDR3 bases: TGCAGCGTCTATAGCGGGCAAGAGACCCAGTACTTC. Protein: CSVYSGQETQYF. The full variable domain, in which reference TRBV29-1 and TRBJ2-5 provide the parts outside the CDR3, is SAVISQKPSRDICQRGTSLTIQCQVDSQVTMMFWYRQQPGQSLTLIATANQGSEATYESGFVIDKFPISRPNLTFSTLTVSNMSPEDSSIYLCSVYSGQETQYFGPGTRLLVL.